Listed below are T cell receptor beta chains from one sample, sequenced in a study of blood T cell repertoires in COVID-19. The protocol was immunoSEQ multiplex PCR, while the TCRdb copy is restricted to in-frame clones and leaves out a portion. The table lists around 200,000 clones, less than 90% of them singletons. The specimen was peripheral blood. These TCRs come from a man aged 35-49 years with acute or convalescent COVID-19. Each CDR3 is given with its conserved first and last residue.

TRBV7-2	TRBJ2-3	CASSLTGLAVSTDTQYF
TRBV7-8	TRBJ2-1	CASSLARSPSGGAHNEQFF
TRBV19	TRBJ2-2	CASSHDLSGGPTGELFF
TRBV6-5	TRBJ2-5	CASSYSRVQETQYF
TRBV19	TRBJ2-3	CAIGGDPSTDTQYF
TRBV4-3	TRBJ2-1	CASSQLTGLADNEQFF
TRBV12-3/TRBV12-4	TRBJ1-2	CASSLTHNYGYTF
TRBV18	TRBJ2-3	CASSFGRTSGVNTQYF
TRBV2	TRBJ2-7	CASFFERGSYEQYF
TRBV18	TRBJ2-7	CASSPLTSPRHEQYF
TRBV2	TRBJ2-7	CASSELGTSGFYEQYF
TRBV3-1/TRBV3-2	TRBJ1-3	CASSQDMGTASGNTIYF
TRBV20-1	TRBJ2-5	CSARGRETQYF